Listed here are 16 T cell receptor beta chains from one sample, sequenced in a study of T cell responses to AZD1222 COVID-19 vaccine. Generated by immunoSEQ multiplex PCR, the TCRdb table keeps only in-frame clones and is missing some. The table includes some 150,000 clones, roughly 90% detected once. The sequenced sample was peripheral blood, obtained 28 days after the second AZD1222 dose. The origin of the receptors is an adult who received the AZD1222 COVID-19 vaccine.

V is TRBV10-3 and J is TRBJ2-3, with D perhaps matching TRBD1 (5 bases). This CDR3 has 16 residues. Per the germline V gene, CDR1 is ENHRY and CDR2 is SYGVKD. Trimming left V 0 bases short and J 0 bases short, with 10 bases between. Here the CDR3 DNA reads TGTGCCATCAGTGAGTCAGCACAGGAAAGCACAGATACGCAGTATTTT. The encoded protein is CAISESAQESTDTQYF.

This clone showed up just once. The chain recombines TRBV7-8 with TRBJ1-4, with 7 bases identical to TRBD1. Germline CDR1 SGHVS, CDR2 FQNEAQ. The junction had 17 bases not matched to a gene; V was cut back by 1 base and J by 6 bases. The CDR3 has 19 amino acids. CDR3 nucleotide sequence: TGTGCCAGCAGCTTAGGCGGTCTGAGGGGGCCGCTAGGAGATGAAAAACTGTTTTTT. Translation: CASSLGGLRGPLGDEKLFF.

The V and J genes are TRBV28 and TRBJ1-1; a weak D match, TRBD1 (5 bases). V gave up 4 bases and J gave up 2 bases, with 11 bases separating them. The V gene's germline CDR1 is MDHEN and CDR2 SYDVKM. The CDR3 has 14 residues. CDR3 sequence (DNA): TGTGCCAGCAGTTCACTCCAGGGAAACACTGAAGCTTTCTTT. Its translation is CASSSLQGNTEAFF. Based on the CDR3 plus reference TRBV28 and TRBJ1-1, the full variable domain is DVKVTQSSRYLVKRTGEKVFLECVQDMDHENMFWYRQDPGLGLRLIYFSYDVKMKEKGDIPEGYSVSREKKERFSLILESASTNQTSMYLCASSSLQGNTEAFFGQGTRLTVV.

The V call is TRBV4-3, the J call TRBJ2-2; no clear D. V lost 0 bases and J 7 bases, leaving 9 bases between the germline ends. The CDR3 spans 14 residues. Germline V gene data show CDR1 as LGHNA and CDR2 as YSLEER. As DNA, the CDR3 is TGCGCCAGCAGCCAAGATTTCTACGTCGGGGAGCTGTTTTTT. It specifies CASSQDFYVGELFF.

This chain joins TRBV5-1 and TRBJ1-6; perhaps TRBD1 as D (5 bases). Germline CDR1 and CDR2: SGHRS and YFSETQ. V was clipped by 1 base and J by 6 bases, with 8 bases between them. The CDR3 consists of 14 residues. In nucleotides, the CDR3 is TGCGCCAGCAGCTTGACGACAGCTAATTCACCCCTCCACTTT. It encodes CASSLTTANSPLHF.

The chain combines TRBV5-1 with TRBJ2-3; 8 bases match TRBD2. J lost 3 bases, V lost 5 bases, and 14 bases had no gene match. The CDR3 is 17 residues long. CDR1 and CDR2 (germline): SGHRS, YFSETQ. The CDR3 reads CASSYDLSGVGTDTQYF. CDR3 coding DNA: TGCGCCAGCAGTTATGACCTTAGCGGGGTCGGAACAGATACGCAGTATTTT. Full variable domain (missing parts from reference TRBV5-1 and TRBJ2-3): KAGVTQTPRYLIKTRGQQVTLSCSPISGHRSVSWYQQTPGQGLQFLFEYFSETQRNKGNFPGRFSGRQFSNSRSEMNVSTLELGDSALYLCASSYDLSGVGTDTQYFGPGTRLTVL.

This clone was recorded a few times. This sequence joins TRBV2 and TRBJ2-7; 8 nucleotides agree with TRBD1. The J segment lost 0 bases and the V segment lost 3 bases, leaving 7 bases of the junction unmatched. CDR3 length: 16 amino acids. Germline V gene data show CDR1 as SNHLY and CDR2 as FYNNEI. The CDR3 sequence: CASSEFRTGSSYEQYF. DNA for the CDR3: TGTGCCAGCAGTGAGTTTAGGACAGGGAGCTCCTACGAGCAGTACTTC.

This clone occurred a few times. The chain employs TRBV12-3 or TRBV12-4 and TRBJ2-7; TRBD1 matches 7 bases. The trim removed 6 bases at V and 7 bases at J, leaving 6 bases unmatched. This CDR3 is built from 12 residues. The CDR3 DNA is TGTGCCAGCAGCCTCAACAGGGGTGAGCAGTACTTC. Its protein product is CASSLNRGEQYF.

The CDR3 reads CAGSRSLNYGYTF. CDR3 coding DNA: TGTGCCGGATCGAGGTCACTGAACTATGGCTACACCTTC. This sequence joins TRBV12-3 or TRBV12-4 and TRBJ1-2; D remains unclear. V was cut by 11 bases and J by 2 bases, with 15 bases left in between. The CDR3 extends over 13 amino acids.

As concerns this clone: Its ends do not fully match the called genes, so a read error is possible. V is TRBV5-1 and J is TRBJ2-7; D call uncertain. Germline V CDR1 and CDR2: SGHRS, YFSETQ. This CDR3 is built from 11 residues. The CDR3 loop reads CASRTGPEEYF. The CDR3 bases are TGCGCCAGCAGAACTGGCCCCGAGGAGTACTTC.

This clone has only one observation. The chain couples TRBV6-5 to TRBJ1-2; unclear D gene. This CDR3 region has 16 residues. Germline V gene lookup returns CDR1 MNHEY and CDR2 SVGAGI. Trimming left V 0 bases short and J 3 bases short, with 14 bases between. Here the CDR3 reads CASSYSGLELDYGYTF. The CDR3 DNA reads as TGTGCCAGCAGTTACTCTGGTCTGGAGCTCGACTATGGCTACACCTTC.

The chain links TRBV3-1 (or the pseudogene TRBV3-2) to TRBJ1-2; 9 bases are a match to TRBD1. The junction had 6 bases not matched to a gene; V was cut back by 3 bases and J by 7 bases. The CDR3 covers 14 residues. Germline V lookup: CDR1 LGHDT, CDR2 YNNKEL (reference sequence). This CDR3 is CASSHRGTGPGYTF. The DNA for the CDR3 is TGTGCCAGCAGCCACAGAGGGACAGGGCCTGGCTACACCTTC.

This rearrangement joins TRBV4-2 to TRBJ2-7; weak D call: TRBD2 (6 bases). Between the trimmed V and J ends, which lost 4 bases and 0 bases, there was a span of 13 bases. This CDR3 comprises 15 residues. Germline CDR1 LGHNA, CDR2 YNFKEQ. CDR3 amino acids: CASSLADGSSYEQYF. The CDR3 DNA follows: TGTGCCAGCAGCCTGGCGGACGGGAGCTCCTACGAGCAGTACTTC.

V gene TRBV24-1 combines with J gene TRBJ2-1; D call uncertain. V lost 4 bases to trimming and J lost 10 bases, with 13 bases between them. CDR3 length: 13 residues. Germline V gene data show CDR1 as KGHDR and CDR2 as SFDVKD. DNA for the CDR3: TGTGCCACCAGTGACCCCCTAGGGCTGGAGCAGTTCTTC. Protein: CATSDPLGLEQFF.

The V gene is TRBV6-5, the J gene TRBJ1-2, with D unresolved. The CDR3 contains 15 residues. Trimming left V 5 bases short and J 3 bases short, with 16 bases between. Germline-derived CDR1 and CDR2 are MNHEY and SVGAGI. The CDR3 region has the DNA TGTGCCAGCAGTCTTCACCGGGCTGGGGACTATGGCTACACCTTC. Its protein product is CASSLHRAGDYGYTF.

The chain joins TRBV7-9 to TRBJ2-3; D remains ambiguous. V shed 6 bases and J shed 4 bases, with 8 bases lying between them. Germline CDR1 and CDR2: SEHNR and FQNEAQ (reference sequence). The length of the CDR3 is 12 residues. CDR3 coding DNA: TGTGCCAGCAGGATGGTGGCAGATACGCAGTATTTT. The encoded protein is CASRMVADTQYF. Drawing the rest from reference TRBV7-9 and TRBJ2-3, the complete variable domain is DTGVSQNPRHKITKRGQNVTFRCDPISEHNRLYWYRQTLGQGPEFLTYFQNEAQLEKSRLLSDRFSAERPKGSFSTLEIQRTEQGDSAMYLCASRMVADTQYFGPGTRLTVL.